The 28 T cell receptor beta chains presented below share a single source sample, sequenced in a study of T cells in Graves' hyperthyroidism and ophthalmopathy. Amplification targeted TCR beta CDR3 regions from RNA transcripts. The HTBI primer set was used in a first-round RT-PCR of the TCR CDR3. One entry per CDR3 protein results from TCRdb running MiXCR on the multiplex PCR reads. Among about 840,000 distinct CDR3 sequences, roughly 40% were seen once, and the ten largest hold 8.9%. The sequenced sample was blood. The receptors come from a young man with Graves' hyperthyroidism.

In this sample, this clonotype turned up a few times. The gene calls are TRBV5-4 and TRBJ1-1, with TRBD1 matching over 8 bases. The CDR3 contains 12 residues. CDR1 and CDR2 from the germline V gene are SGHNT and YYREEE (reference sequence). V trimming: 9 bases; J trimming: 6 bases; junction bases outside the gene matches: 7. CDR3 sequence: CATQGVTPEAFF. CDR3 sequence (DNA): TGTGCCACACAGGGGGTAACACCTGAAGCTTTCTTT. Filled out from reference TRBV5-4 and TRBJ1-1, the complete variable domain reads ETGVTQSPTHLIKTRGQQVTLRCSSQSGHNTVSWYQQALGQGPQFIFQYYREEENGRGNFPPRFSGLQFPNYSSELNVNALELDDSALYLCATQGVTPEAFFGQGTRLTVV.

This clonotype was seen at least ten times. The CDR3, as DNA: TGTGCCAGCAGCCCCATACAGGGAAGTTCGAAGACCCAGTACTTC. Amino acids: CASSPIQGSSKTQYF. The J gene is TRBJ2-5, the V gene TRBV7-2, with D possibly matching TRBD1 (6 bases). V was trimmed by 5 bases and J by 6 bases, leaving 19 bases between them. The germline gives CDR1 SGHTA, CDR2 FQGNSA. The CDR3 totals 15 residues. Using reference TRBV7-2 and TRBJ2-5 for the parts outside the CDR3, the full variable domain is GAGVSQSPSNKVTEKGKDVELRCDPISGHTALYWYRQSLGQGLEFLIYFQGNSAPDKSGLPSDRFSAERTGGSVSTLTIQRTQQEDSAVYLCASSPIQGSSKTQYFGPGTRLLVL.

The chain recombines TRBV29-1 with TRBJ1-2, with 9 bases matching TRBD1. Germline CDR1 SQVTM, CDR2 ANQGSEA. The junction had 3 bases not matched to a gene; V was cut back by 7 bases and J by 6 bases. The CDR3 is 11 amino acids. The CDR3 DNA reads TGCAGCGCAGGGGACAGGGATGGCTACACCTTC. It is translated as CSAGDRDGYTF.

The chain couples TRBV7-9 to TRBJ1-4; D is possibly TRBD1 (5 bases). The CDR3 runs to 14 residues. CDR1 SEHNR and CDR2 FQNEAQ come from the germline V gene (reference sequence). V was cut by 3 bases and J by 7 bases, with 12 bases left in between. CDR3 coding DNA: TGTGCCAGCAGCTTGGGGGGTGTCACTGAAAAACTGTTTTTT. Its translation: CASSLGGVTEKLFF.

This clonotype has a handful of counts. The rearrangement joins TRBV7-2 to TRBJ1-5; D call uncertain. The CDR3 totals 14 residues. Germline CDR1 is SGHTA and CDR2 is FQGNSA. V lost 3 bases and J lost 5, with 11 bases in between. CDR3 bases: TGTGCCAGCAGCTTTCGGGCATCATATCAGCCCCAGCATTTT. Amino acids: CASSFRASYQPQHF.

This clonotype has ten or more counts. The rearrangement links TRBV29-1 to TRBJ2-7, with unresolved D. Germline V CDR1 and CDR2: SQVTM, ANQGSEA. The CDR3 runs 12 residues. V was shortened by 2 bases and J by 1 base, with 6 bases between the two germline ends. In DNA, the CDR3 is TGCAGCGTTGAATCATTGTCCTACGAGCAGTACTTC. It translates to CSVESLSYEQYF.

V is TRBV2 and J is TRBJ2-7; D not certain. This CDR3 is 13 amino acids long. CDR1 is SNHLY and CDR2 is FYNNEI in the germline V gene. The V end lost 5 bases, the J end lost 7 bases, and 15 bases lay between the germline ends. CDR3 nucleotide sequence: TGTGCCAGCAGTTTATCCGCCCAGGAAGAGCAGTACTTC. Translating it yields CASSLSAQEEQYF.

This clonotype was observed many times. J is TRBJ1-1 and V is TRBV7-9; 7 bases line up with TRBD1. Germline V gene data show CDR1 as SEHNR and CDR2 as FQNEAQ (reference sequence). The CDR3 runs to 16 residues. Trimming at V came to 5 bases and at J to 7 bases, leaving 16 bases not matched to a gene. The CDR3 spells CASSTRRGQRLFEAFF. The CDR3 DNA reads as TGTGCCAGCAGCACCCGACGGGGACAGCGACTTTTTGAAGCTTTCTTT.

At least ten counts were recorded for this clonotype. The rearrangement links TRBV15 to TRBJ1-5; D is perhaps TRBD1 (6 bases). Trimming stripped 5 bases from V and 7 bases from J, with 21 bases between. The CDR3 has 16 amino acids. Per the germline V gene, CDR1 is LNHNV and CDR2 is YYDKDF (reference sequence). The CDR3 bases are TGTGCCACCAGCTCCACCGGGGGATTAACAGGGCAGCCCCAGCATTTT. Translating it yields CATSSTGGLTGQPQHF.

The chain links TRBV11-2 to TRBJ1-2, with a tentative D call TRBD1 (5 bases). Trimming left V 5 bases short and J 8 bases short, with 18 bases between. The V gene's germline CDR1 is SGHAT and CDR2 FQNNGV. This CDR3 is 14 amino acids long. In DNA form, the CDR3 reads TGTGCCAGCAGCGCGGGACGTTACCTTGAGGGCTACACCTTC. Its translation: CASSAGRYLEGYTF.

Only a few counts were recorded for this clonotype. An end of the junction differs from the germline gene, which may be a read error. This chain uses TRBV10-3 with TRBJ1-2; no definite D call. This CDR3 comprises 16 residues. CDR1 and CDR2 (germline): ENHRY, SYGVKD. CDR3 in DNA: TGTGCCAGCAGTGAAGGGCAGGAAAGGCCCCTCTATGGCTACACCTTC. Protein: CASSEGQERPLYGYTF.

This sequence joins TRBV19 and TRBJ1-1; D is unresolved. The V gene lost 3 bases and the J gene lost 5 bases, with 13 bases spanning the gap. This CDR3 comprises 14 residues. The germline CDR1 and CDR2 sequences are LNHDA and SQIVND (reference sequence). CDR3 amino acids: CASSMDGLMTEAFF. The CDR3 region has the DNA TGTGCCAGTAGTATGGACGGGCTGATGACTGAAGCTTTCTTT.

About this clonotype itself: A read error is possible here, since a much larger clone lies one base away. The chain recombines TRBV7-9 with TRBJ1-1; D gene ambiguous. CDR3 size: 13 residues. Germline-derived CDR1 and CDR2 are SEHNR and FQNEAQ (reference sequence). Trimming stripped 5 bases from V and 6 bases from J, with 13 bases between. The CDR3: CASSPWASPEAFF. The CDR3 DNA is TGTGCCAGCAGCCCCTGGGCGAGCCCTGAAGCTTTCTTT.

This clonotype was counted ten times or more. The chain joins TRBV7-9 to TRBJ2-5; perhaps TRBD2 as D (7 bases). This CDR3 region has 14 residues. Germline-derived CDR1 and CDR2 are SEHNR and FQNEAQ (reference sequence). V was cut by 6 bases and J by 4 bases, with 15 bases left in between. CDR3 sequence reads: CASRDGGRGETQYF. The CDR3 DNA is TGTGCCAGCAGAGACGGGGGGCGCGGAGAGACCCAGTACTTC.

The chain recombines TRBV20-1 with TRBJ2-7, with D uncertain. The CDR3 sequence is 13 residues long. Germline CDR1 DFQATT, CDR2 SNEGSKA (reference sequence). The V end was cut by 0 bases, the J end by 3 bases, with 9 bases between. DNA for the CDR3: TGCAGTGCTAGAGATCGAAGGAACTACGAGCAGTACTTC. Translated: CSARDRRNYEQYF.

The chain is built from TRBV5-1 and TRBJ2-5; D perhaps matches TRBD1 (6 bases). Germline V CDR1 and CDR2: SGHRS, YFSETQ. Trimming stripped 9 bases from V and 5 bases from J, with 29 bases between. The CDR3 is 17 residues long. The CDR3 nucleotides read TGCGCCACAAAGCTTAAGCCGGGACAAGGAGAAGAGGAGACCCAGTACTTC. Translation gives CATKLKPGQGEEETQYF.

This clonotype appeared many times. Its ends do not fully match the called genes, so a read error is possible. The genes are TRBV5-1 and TRBJ1-4; TRBD1 agrees at 9 bases. This CDR3 has 14 amino acids. Germline CDR1 reads SGHRS; CDR2 reads YFSETQ. The CDR3 DNA reads as TGTGCCAGCAGCTTAGGGACAGGGAATGAAAAACTGTTTTTT. This encodes CASSLGTGNEKLFF. Full variable domain (remainder filled in from reference TRBV5-1 and TRBJ1-4): KAGVTQTPRYLIKTRGQQVTLSCSPISGHRSVSWYQQTPGQGLQFLFEYFSETQRNKGNFPGRFSGRQFSNSRSEMNVSTLELGDSALYLCASSLGTGNEKLFFGSGTQLSVL.

Here the CDR3 DNA reads TGCGCCAGCAGCTTGGAACTTACTGGGGCCAACGTCCTGACTTTC. Its protein product is CASSLELTGANVLTF. The chain carries TRBV5-1 and TRBJ2-6; D ambiguous. Trimming left V 0 bases short and J 2 bases short, with 6 bases between. The CDR3 covers 15 residues. Germline V gene data show CDR1 as SGHRS and CDR2 as YFSETQ.

This clonotype was found a few times. The rearrangement links TRBV5-6 to TRBJ2-7, with D perhaps matching TRBD2 (6 bases). Trimming took 4 bases from V and 6 from J, leaving 14 bases between them. The CDR3 extends over 13 amino acids. Germline CDR1 and CDR2: SGHDT and YYEEEE. Here the CDR3 DNA reads TGTGCCAGCAGCCCGGGAGCAGGCGGCGAGCAGTACTTC. It yields the protein CASSPGAGGEQYF.

This clonotype has only a few counts. This chain links TRBV20-1 with TRBJ1-5; TRBD1 might be the D (5 bases). From germline, CDR1 is DFQATT and CDR2 SNEGSKA (reference sequence). Trimming cost V 0 bases and J 6 bases, with 15 bases left between them. The CDR3 has 15 residues. The CDR3 spells CSARDSVRGFQPQHF. The CDR3 DNA sequence: TGCAGTGCTAGAGATTCTGTAAGGGGATTTCAGCCCCAGCATTTT.

The gene calls are TRBV4-3 and TRBJ1-5; a weak D match, TRBD1 (5 bases). The CDR3 spans 15 residues. The V gene's germline CDR1 is LGHNA and CDR2 YSLEER. The V and J ends lost 6 bases and 1 base respectively, with 13 bases between them. The CDR3 spells CASRGDLWSNQPQHF. The CDR3, as DNA: TGCGCCAGCAGGGGGGACCTTTGGAGCAATCAGCCCCAGCATTTT.

This clonotype was recorded many times. In nucleotides, the CDR3 is TGTGCCAGCAGCCCGGGGACATCGAACACTGAAGCTTTCTTT. This translates into CASSPGTSNTEAFF. The chain recombines TRBV7-9 with TRBJ1-1, with D possibly TRBD1 on 6 matching bases. The CDR3 has 14 residues. The germline V and J ends were trimmed by 5 bases and 1 base, with 11 bases remaining between them. The V gene's germline CDR1 is SEHNR and CDR2 FQNEAQ (reference sequence). Based on the CDR3 plus reference TRBV7-9 and TRBJ1-1, the full variable domain is DTGVSQNPRHKITKRGQNVTFRCDPISEHNRLYWYRQTLGQGPEFLTYFQNEAQLEKSRLLSDRFSAERPKGSFSTLEIQRTEQGDSAMYLCASSPGTSNTEAFFGQGTRLTVV.

A single count supports this clonotype. V gene TRBV29-1 combines with J gene TRBJ2-7; D may be TRBD1 (5 bases). V was shortened by 1 base and J by 6 bases, with 10 bases between the two germline ends. CDR3 length: 12 amino acids. CDR1 SQVTM and CDR2 ANQGSEA come from the germline V gene. The CDR3 DNA sequence: TGCAGCGTTGAAGCCCAGGGATCCGAGCAGTACTTC. Translation: CSVEAQGSEQYF.

The sample holds many counts of this clonotype. This chain connects TRBV15 to TRBJ2-7; D remains ambiguous. The CDR3 loop spans 16 amino acids. Trimming pared 0 bases from V and 2 bases from J, leaving 14 bases between. CDR1 is LNHNV and CDR2 is YYDKDF in the germline V gene (reference sequence). Here the CDR3 reads CATSRDLADVTYEQYF. CDR3 sequence (DNA): TGTGCCACCAGCAGAGATCTGGCGGATGTCACCTACGAGCAGTACTTC.

The V gene is TRBV5-6, the J gene TRBJ2-5, with D tentatively TRBD2 (5 bases). Trimming left V 3 bases short and J 4 bases short, with 13 bases between. This CDR3 is 14 amino acids long. Germline V CDR1 and CDR2: SGHDT, YYEEEE. CDR3 DNA: TGTGCCAGCAGCTGGGCCGGAGGCTCAGAGACCCAGTACTTC. Its protein product is CASSWAGGSETQYF.

Turning to this clonotype: A single base separates this from a much larger clone, so it may be a read error. This chain uses TRBV7-3 with TRBJ2-5; D is unclear. The CDR3 has 14 residues. CDR1 is SGHTA and CDR2 is FQGTGA in the germline V gene. V lost 4 bases to trimming and J lost 7 bases, with 16 bases between them. CDR3 coding DNA: TGTGCCAGCAGCTCAAACGGTGGGGAAGGGACCCAGTACTTC. It codes for CASSSNGGEGTQYF.

This clonotype was observed at least ten times. The V gene is TRBV7-9, the J gene TRBJ1-6; no firm D call. This CDR3 contains 14 residues. Germline values: CDR1 SEHNR, CDR2 FQNEAQ (reference sequence). V lost 7 bases, J lost 8 bases, and 15 bases lay in between. CDR3 sequence: CASNLGRADSPLHF. CDR3 DNA: TGTGCCAGCAACCTGGGGAGGGCGGATTCACCCCTCCACTTT.

The genes are TRBV15 and TRBJ2-1, with D possibly TRBD2 on 6 matching bases. V was pared by 0 bases and J by 3 bases, with 6 bases between. This CDR3 region has 14 residues. From germline, CDR1 is LNHNV and CDR2 YYDKDF (reference sequence). This chain's CDR3 is CATSRERDYNEQFF. DNA for the CDR3: TGTGCCACCAGCAGAGAGCGGGACTACAATGAGCAGTTCTTC. Supplemented by reference TRBV15 and TRBJ2-1, the full variable domain reads DAMVIQNPRYQVTQFGKPVTLSCSQTLNHNVMYWYQQKSSQAPKLLFHYYDKDFNNEADTPDNFQSRRPNTSFCFLDIRSPGLGDTAMYLCATSRERDYNEQFFGPGTRLTVL.